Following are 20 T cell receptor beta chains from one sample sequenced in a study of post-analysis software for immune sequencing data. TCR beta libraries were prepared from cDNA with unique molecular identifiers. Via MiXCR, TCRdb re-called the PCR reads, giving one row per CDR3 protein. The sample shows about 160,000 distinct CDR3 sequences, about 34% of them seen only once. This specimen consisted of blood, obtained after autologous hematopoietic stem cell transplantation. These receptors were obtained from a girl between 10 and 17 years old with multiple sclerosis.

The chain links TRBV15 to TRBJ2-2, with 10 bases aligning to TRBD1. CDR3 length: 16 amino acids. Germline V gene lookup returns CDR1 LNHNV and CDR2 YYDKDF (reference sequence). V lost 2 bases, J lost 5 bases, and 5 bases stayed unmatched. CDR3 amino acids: CATSRSGDRGTGELFF. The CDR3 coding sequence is TGTGCCACCAGCAGATCAGGGGACAGGGGTACCGGGGAGCTGTTTTTT. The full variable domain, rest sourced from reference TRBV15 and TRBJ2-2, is DAMVIQNPRYQVTQFGKPVTLSCSQTLNHNVMYWYQQKSSQAPKLLFHYYDKDFNNEADTPDNFQSRRPNTSFCFLDIRSPGLGDTAMYLCATSRSGDRGTGELFFGEGSRLTVL.

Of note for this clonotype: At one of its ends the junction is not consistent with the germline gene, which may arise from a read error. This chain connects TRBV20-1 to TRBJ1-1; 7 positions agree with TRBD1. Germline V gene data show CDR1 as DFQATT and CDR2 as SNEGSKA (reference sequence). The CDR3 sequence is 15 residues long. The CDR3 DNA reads TGCAGTGCTAGAGTTGCAGGGGGAAGCGACACTGGAGCTTTCTTT. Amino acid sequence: CSARVAGGSDTGAFF.

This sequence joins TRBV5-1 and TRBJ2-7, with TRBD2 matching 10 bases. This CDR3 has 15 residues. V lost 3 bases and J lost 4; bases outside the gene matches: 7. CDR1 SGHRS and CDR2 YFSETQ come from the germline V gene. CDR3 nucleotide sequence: TGCGCCAGCAGCTCTGAGCCTAGCGGGAGTTACGAGCAGTACTTC. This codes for CASSSEPSGSYEQYF.

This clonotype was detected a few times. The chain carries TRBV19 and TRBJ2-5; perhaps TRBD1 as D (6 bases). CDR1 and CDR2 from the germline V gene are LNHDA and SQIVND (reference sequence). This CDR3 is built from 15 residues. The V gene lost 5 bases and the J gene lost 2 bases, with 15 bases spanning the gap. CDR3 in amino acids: CASSLGQFAQETQYF. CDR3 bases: TGTGCCAGTAGTCTCGGACAGTTTGCTCAAGAGACCCAGTACTTC.

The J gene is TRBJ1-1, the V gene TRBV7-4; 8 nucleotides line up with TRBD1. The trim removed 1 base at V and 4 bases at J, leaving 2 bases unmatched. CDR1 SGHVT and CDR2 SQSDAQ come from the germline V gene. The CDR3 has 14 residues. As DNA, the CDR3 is TGTGCCAGCAGCTTAGACAGGGGGGGCACTGAAGCTTTCTTT. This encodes CASSLDRGGTEAFF.

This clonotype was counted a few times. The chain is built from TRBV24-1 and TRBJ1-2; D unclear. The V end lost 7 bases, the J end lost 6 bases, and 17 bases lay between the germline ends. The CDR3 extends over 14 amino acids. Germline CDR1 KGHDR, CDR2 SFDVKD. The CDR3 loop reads CATRGAAGSNGYTF. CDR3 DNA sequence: TGTGCCACCAGGGGCGCGGCGGGTTCGAATGGCTACACCTTC.

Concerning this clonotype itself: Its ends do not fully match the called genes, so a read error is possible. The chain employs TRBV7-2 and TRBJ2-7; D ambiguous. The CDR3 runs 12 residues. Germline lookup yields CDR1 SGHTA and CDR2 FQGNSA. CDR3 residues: CASSLEVVERYF. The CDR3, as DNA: TGTGCCAGCAGCTTAGAAGTTGTTGAGCGGTACTTC.

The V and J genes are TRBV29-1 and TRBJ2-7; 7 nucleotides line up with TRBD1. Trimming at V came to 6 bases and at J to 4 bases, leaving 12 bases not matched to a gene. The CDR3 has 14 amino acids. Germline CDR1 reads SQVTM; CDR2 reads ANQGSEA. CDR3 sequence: CSVHLGRGKYEQYF. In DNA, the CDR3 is TGCAGCGTCCATCTGGGCAGGGGGAAGTACGAGCAGTACTTC.

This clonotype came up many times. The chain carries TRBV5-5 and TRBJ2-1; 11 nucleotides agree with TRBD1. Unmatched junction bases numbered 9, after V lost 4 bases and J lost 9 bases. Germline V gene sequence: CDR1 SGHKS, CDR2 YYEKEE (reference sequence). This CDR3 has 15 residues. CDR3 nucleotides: TGTGCCAGCAGCCGACCGGGACAGGGGGACGGTGAGCAGTTCTTC. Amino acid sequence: CASSRPGQGDGEQFF.

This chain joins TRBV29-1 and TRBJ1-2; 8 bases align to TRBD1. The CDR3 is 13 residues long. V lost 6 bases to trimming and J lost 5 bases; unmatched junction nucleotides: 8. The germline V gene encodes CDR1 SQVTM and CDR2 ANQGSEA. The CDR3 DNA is TGCAGCGTGGCCGAACAGGGGGTTTATGGCTACACCTTC. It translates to CSVAEQGVYGYTF.

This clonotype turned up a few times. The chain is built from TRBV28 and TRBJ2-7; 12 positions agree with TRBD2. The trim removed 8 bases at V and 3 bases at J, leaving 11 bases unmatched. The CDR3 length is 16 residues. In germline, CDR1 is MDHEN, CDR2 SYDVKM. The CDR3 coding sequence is TGTGCCAGCCTGCCACAACTAGCGGGAGGCCTCTACGAGCAGTACTTC. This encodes CASLPQLAGGLYEQYF.

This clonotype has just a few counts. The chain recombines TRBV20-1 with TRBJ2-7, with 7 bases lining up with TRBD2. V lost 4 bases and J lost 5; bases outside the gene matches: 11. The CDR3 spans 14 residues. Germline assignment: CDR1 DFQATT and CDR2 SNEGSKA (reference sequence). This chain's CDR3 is CSAIRLAGIHEQYF. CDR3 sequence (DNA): TGCAGTGCTATCCGACTAGCTGGGATCCACGAGCAGTACTTC.

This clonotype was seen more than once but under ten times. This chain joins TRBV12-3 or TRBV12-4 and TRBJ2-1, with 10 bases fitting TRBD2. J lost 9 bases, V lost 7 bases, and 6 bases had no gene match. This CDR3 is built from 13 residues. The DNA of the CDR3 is TGTGCCAGCACCACCTCTAGCGGGAGTGAGCAGTTCTTC. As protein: CASTTSSGSEQFF.

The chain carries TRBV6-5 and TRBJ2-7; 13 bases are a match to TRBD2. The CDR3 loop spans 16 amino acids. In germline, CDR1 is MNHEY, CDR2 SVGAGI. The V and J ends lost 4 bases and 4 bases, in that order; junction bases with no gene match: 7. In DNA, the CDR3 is TGTGCCAGCAGTTCTAGGACTAGCGGGAGACCTTACGAGCAGTACTTC. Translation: CASSSRTSGRPYEQYF.

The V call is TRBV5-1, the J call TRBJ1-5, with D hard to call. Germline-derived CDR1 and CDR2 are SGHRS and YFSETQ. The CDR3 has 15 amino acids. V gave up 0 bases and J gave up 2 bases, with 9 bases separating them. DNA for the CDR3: TGCGCCAGCAGCTTGGACGGACGAGGCAATCAGCCCCAGCATTTT. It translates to CASSLDGRGNQPQHF.

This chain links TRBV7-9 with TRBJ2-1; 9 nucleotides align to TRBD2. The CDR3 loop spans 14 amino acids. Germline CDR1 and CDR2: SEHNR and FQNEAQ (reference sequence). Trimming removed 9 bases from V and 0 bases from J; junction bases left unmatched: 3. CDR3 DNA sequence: TGTGCCAGTATAGCGGGGGCCTCCTACAATGAGCAGTTCTTC. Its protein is CASIAGASYNEQFF.

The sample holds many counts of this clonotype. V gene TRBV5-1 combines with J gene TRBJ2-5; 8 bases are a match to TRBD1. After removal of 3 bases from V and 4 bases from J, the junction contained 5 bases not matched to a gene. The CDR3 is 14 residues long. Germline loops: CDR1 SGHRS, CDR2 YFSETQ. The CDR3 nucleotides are TGCGCCAGCAGCTATGGACAGGGCAGAGAGACCCAGTACTTC. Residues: CASSYGQGRETQYF.

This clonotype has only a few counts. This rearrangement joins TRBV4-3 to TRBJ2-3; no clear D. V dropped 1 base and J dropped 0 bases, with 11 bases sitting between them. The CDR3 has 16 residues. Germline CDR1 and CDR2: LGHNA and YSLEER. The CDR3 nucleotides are TGCGCCAGCAGCCAAGGAAGTCCGATGAGCACAGATACGCAGTATTTT. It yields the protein CASSQGSPMSTDTQYF.

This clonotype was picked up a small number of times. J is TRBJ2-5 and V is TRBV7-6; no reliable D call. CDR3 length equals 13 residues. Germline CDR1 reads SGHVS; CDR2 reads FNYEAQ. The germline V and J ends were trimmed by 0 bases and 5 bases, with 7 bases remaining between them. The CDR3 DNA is TGTGCCAGCAGCTTAGCGTCCATCGAGACCCAGTACTTC. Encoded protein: CASSLASIETQYF. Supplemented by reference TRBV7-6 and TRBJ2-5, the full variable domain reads GAGVSQSPRYKVTKRGQDVALRCDPISGHVSLYWYRQALGQGPEFLTYFNYEAQQDKSGLPNDRFSAERPEGSISTLTIQRTEQRDSAMYRCASSLASIETQYFGPGTRLLVL.

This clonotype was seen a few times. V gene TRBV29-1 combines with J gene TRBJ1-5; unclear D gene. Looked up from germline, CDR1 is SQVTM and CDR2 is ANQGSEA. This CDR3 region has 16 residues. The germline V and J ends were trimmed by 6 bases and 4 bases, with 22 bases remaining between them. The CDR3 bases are TGCAGCGTGATCCAAGGTGGAGCAGGACGGAATCAGCCCCAGCATTTT. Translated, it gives CSVIQGGAGRNQPQHF.